The 11 T cell receptor beta chains presented below share a single source sample, sequenced in a study of T cells in localized non-small cell lung cancer. The table came from immunoSEQ multiplex PCR; TCRdb's copy has only in-frame clones and leaves some out. The sample consists of tens of thousands of clones, about 76% of them appearing once. This specimen consisted of peripheral blood mononuclear cells, obtained before any cancer treatment. Every receptor here comes from a man aged 40-75 years with stage III lung adenocarcinoma.

The rearrangement uses TRBV2 and TRBJ2-3; 10 nucleotides line up with TRBD1. The CDR3 runs to 19 residues. Germline values: CDR1 SNHLY, CDR2 FYNNEI. The junction had 18 bases not matched to a gene; V was cut back by 7 bases and J by 2 bases. The CDR3 is CASTPGTGVGSGTTDTQYF. The CDR3 DNA follows: TGTGCCAGCACTCCCGGGACAGGGGTGGGTAGCGGGACCACAGATACGCAGTATTTT.

This clone was seen once. The rearrangement links TRBV19 to TRBJ2-1; 8 nucleotides agree with TRBD2. Germline V gives CDR1 LNHDA, CDR2 SQIVND (reference sequence). J was trimmed by 10 bases and V by 5 bases; bases with no gene match: 4. The CDR3 runs 12 residues. The CDR3 is CASSRVAGEQFF. CDR3 bases: TGTGCCAGTAGTCGAGTAGCGGGGGAGCAGTTCTTC.

This clone occurred once. The chain uses TRBV19 and TRBJ2-7; 15 bases line up with TRBD2. V shed 6 bases, J shed 2 bases, and the junction held 5 bases outside the gene matches. The germline V gene encodes CDR1 LNHDA and CDR2 SQIVND (reference sequence). CDR3 length equals 16 residues. Written as DNA, the CDR3 is TGTGCCAGTAGGGGACTAGCGGGGGGTCTGACCTACGAGCAGTACTTC. Amino acid sequence: CASRGLAGGLTYEQYF.

Concerning this clone itself: Other DNA sequences within the sample encode an identical CDR3. J is TRBJ2-1 and V is TRBV5-6; 7 nucleotides match TRBD2. Per the germline V gene, CDR1 is SGHDT and CDR2 is YYEEEE. The J segment lost 8 bases and the V segment lost 4 bases, leaving 6 bases of the junction unmatched. The CDR3 has 13 residues. The CDR3 loop reads CASSGRLAYEQFF. The CDR3 DNA reads TGTGCCAGCAGCGGGCGACTAGCCTATGAGCAGTTCTTC.

The rearrangement uses TRBV11-1 and TRBJ2-3; 8 nucleotides align to TRBD2. CDR3 length equals 15 residues. J lost 2 bases, V lost 3 bases, and 4 bases had no gene match. CDR1 is SGHAT and CDR2 is FQDESV in the germline V gene (reference sequence). CDR3 nucleotide sequence: TGTGCCAGCAGCTTCCCGGGGGGGGTCACAGATACGCAGTATTTT. Protein product: CASSFPGGVTDTQYF.

The chain carries TRBV9 and TRBJ2-1; D remains ambiguous. Trimming pared 7 bases from V and 15 bases from J, leaving 20 bases between. The CDR3 length is 12 residues. CDR1 and CDR2 from the germline V gene are SGDLS and YYNGEE. Here the CDR3 reads CASGRHDEDPFF. In DNA, the CDR3 is TGTGCCAGCGGAAGACACGACGAAGACCCGTTCTTC.

The gene calls are TRBV5-8 and TRBJ1-1; D is uncertain. This CDR3 region has 13 residues. CDR1 SGHTS and CDR2 YDEGEE come from the germline V gene. Trimming cost V 2 bases and J 5 bases, with 10 bases left between them. CDR3 nucleotides: TGTGCCAGCAGCTTCGGGTACAAGACTGAAGCTTTCTTT. It translates to CASSFGYKTEAFF. Based on the CDR3 plus reference TRBV5-8 and TRBJ1-1, the full variable domain is EAGVTQSPTHLIKTRGQQATLRCSPISGHTSVYWYQQALGLGLQFLLWYDEGEERNRGNFPPRFSGRQFPNYSSELNVNALELEDSALYLCASSFGYKTEAFFGQGTRLTVV.

The J gene is TRBJ2-2, the V gene TRBV25-1; 9 nucleotides match TRBD1. Germline loops: CDR1 MGHDK, CDR2 SYGVNS. Trimming removed 2 bases from V and 3 bases from J; junction bases left unmatched: 1. The CDR3 is made up of 15 amino acids. CDR3 sequence: CASSEGDRDTGELFF. The CDR3 nucleotides are TGTGCCAGCAGTGAAGGGGACAGGGACACCGGGGAGCTGTTTTTT.

The chain has TRBV19 and TRBJ2-3; TRBD1 matches at 7 bases. CDR3 length: 16 amino acids. V gave up 5 bases and J gave up 0 bases; unmatched junction bases: 8. Germline values: CDR1 LNHDA, CDR2 SQIVND (reference sequence). The CDR3 sequence: CASSRRAGGSTDTQYF. The CDR3 DNA sequence: TGTGCCAGTAGTCGCCGGGCAGGGGGAAGCACAGATACGCAGTATTTT.

This chain joins TRBV10-3 and TRBJ2-7, with TRBD2 identical over 9 bases. Trimming took 6 bases from V and 0 from J; bases not matched to a gene: 6. The germline CDR1 and CDR2 sequences are ENHRY and SYGVKD. CDR3 size: 15 residues. The CDR3 sequence is CAISVSGGLSYEQYF. For the CDR3, the DNA is TGTGCCATCAGCGTTAGCGGGGGCCTCTCCTACGAGCAGTACTTC.

The chain employs TRBV6-6 and TRBJ2-5; 9 bases match TRBD2. Germline-derived CDR1 and CDR2 are MNHNY and SVGAGI (reference sequence). This CDR3 comprises 14 residues. V was pared by 4 bases and J by 4 bases, with 4 bases of the junction left unmatched. The CDR3: CASSSAGGLETQYF. Written as DNA, the CDR3 is TGTGCCAGCAGTTCGGCGGGGGGGCTAGAGACCCAGTACTTC.